The text below deals with one TCR beta chain. This CDR3 comprises 17 residues. With 0 bases removed from V and 0 bases from J, the gap between germline ends came to 9 bases. The germline gives CDR1 LGHNA, CDR2 YSLEER. The participants were between roughly 18 and 89 years old and came from some 23 US areas. This specimen belongs to a study of blood T cell repertoires in COVID-19. At the level of the study: COVID-19 samples from acute and convalescent phases originated in the United States, Italy and Spain. PBMCs, B-cell-depleted T cells, or T cells provided the cDNA or gDNA that made up the material.

Original handling: Amplification with reference gene primers provided the estimates of nucleated cell counts. The method was immunoSEQ multiplex PCR; TCRdb's version includes in-frame clones alone and lacks a portion of them. Clonal size and the V and J genes are those of that table, whereas D and trimming came from the DNA. Counted here are 250,000 to 350,000 clones, 90% occurring once; the ten biggest clones make up roughly 1.1%. The receptor's source is a woman aged 30 to 39 who had recovered from COVID-19. The specimen was PBMCs or T cells enriched from blood (not recorded which). The chain recombines TRBV4-3 with TRBJ2-6; D is unclear. The CDR3 loop reads CASSQDTAGSGANVLTF. CDR3 in DNA: TGCGCCAGCAGCCAAGACACAGCTGGCTCTGGGGCCAACGTCCTGACTTTC.